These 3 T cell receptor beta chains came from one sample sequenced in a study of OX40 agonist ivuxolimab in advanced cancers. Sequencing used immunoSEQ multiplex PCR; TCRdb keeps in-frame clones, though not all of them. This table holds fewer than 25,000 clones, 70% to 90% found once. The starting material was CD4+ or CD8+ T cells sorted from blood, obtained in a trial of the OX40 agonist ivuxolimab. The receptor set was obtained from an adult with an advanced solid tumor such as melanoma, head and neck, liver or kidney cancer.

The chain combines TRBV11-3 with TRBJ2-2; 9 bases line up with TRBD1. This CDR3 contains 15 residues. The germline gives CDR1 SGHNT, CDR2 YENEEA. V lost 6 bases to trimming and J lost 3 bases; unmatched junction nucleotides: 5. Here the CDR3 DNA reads TGTGCCAGCAGTCCCCGGGACAGGGACACCGGGGAGCTGTTTTTT. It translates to CASSPRDRDTGELFF. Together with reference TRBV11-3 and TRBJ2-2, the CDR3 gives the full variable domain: EAGVVQSPRYKIIEKKQPVAFWCNPISGHNTLYWYLQNLGQGPELLIRYENEEAVDDSQLPKDRFSAERLKGVDSTLKIQPAELGDSAVYLCASSPRDRDTGELFFGEGSRLTVL.

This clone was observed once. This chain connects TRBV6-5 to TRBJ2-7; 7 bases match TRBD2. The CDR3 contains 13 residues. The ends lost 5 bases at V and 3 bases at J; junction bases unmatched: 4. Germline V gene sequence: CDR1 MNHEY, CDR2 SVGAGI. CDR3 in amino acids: CASSVGLVYEQYF. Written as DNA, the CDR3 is TGTGCCAGCAGTGTCGGACTAGTCTACGAGCAGTACTTC.

CDR3 DNA sequence: TGTGCCAGCAGTTGGGGGGGACGGAATGAGCAGTTCTTC. This encodes CASSWGGRNEQFF. V usage is TRBV6-5 and J usage is TRBJ2-1; TRBD2 aligns across 7 bases. The J segment lost 7 bases and the V segment lost 4 bases, leaving 4 bases of the junction unmatched. This CDR3 has 13 amino acids. Germline CDR1 is MNHEY and CDR2 is SVGAGI.